Presented here are 6 T cell receptor beta chains from one specimen sequenced in a study of CD8+CD57+ T cells in acquired aplastic anemia. For sequencing, patients were chosen who had shown expansion of CD8+CD57+ cells by flow cytometry. For CDR3 and TCR beta VDJ profiling, genomic DNA was the template used. A single record per CDR3 protein comes from TCRdb applying MiXCR to the reads. The sample records more than 70,000 distinct CDR3 sequences, under 80% being singletons. Specimen: sorted CD4+, CD8+, or CD8+CD57+ T cells (not recorded which) from PBMCs. These receptors all stem from a human donor with aplastic anemia.

This sequence joins TRBV7-6 and TRBJ2-1; D is uncertain. Trimming left V 5 bases short and J 3 bases short, with 8 bases between. From germline, CDR1 is SGHVS and CDR2 FNYEAQ. The CDR3 totals 13 residues. The CDR3 DNA reads as TGTGCCAGCAGCGAAGACATCTACAATGAGCAGTTCTTC. Its protein product is CASSEDIYNEQFF.

This chain connects TRBV29-1 to TRBJ2-3; D may be TRBD1 (6 bases). CDR3 length: 10 residues. Germline CDR1 SQVTM, CDR2 ANQGSEA. V lost 6 bases to trimming and J lost 9 bases, with 10 bases between them. DNA for the CDR3: TGCAGCGTCGGGACAAAAACGCAGTATTTT. Translating it yields CSVGTKTQYF.

The genes are TRBV2 and TRBJ1-5; D unresolved. CDR1 and CDR2 from the germline V gene are SNHLY and FYNNEI. The CDR3 is made up of 14 amino acids. Trimming pared 4 bases from V and 3 bases from J, leaving 10 bases between. The CDR3 loop is CASSVSGVNQPQHF. The CDR3, as DNA: TGTGCCAGCAGTGTCAGCGGGGTCAATCAGCCCCAGCATTTT.

The chain is built from TRBV20-1 and TRBJ2-1; unclear D gene. The CDR3 is 11 residues long. With 2 bases removed from V and 8 bases from J, the gap between germline ends came to 7 bases. Germline V lookup: CDR1 DFQATT, CDR2 SNEGSKA (reference sequence). The CDR3 is CSARPWDEQFF. The DNA of the CDR3 is TGCAGTGCTAGACCCTGGGATGAGCAGTTCTTC.

The chain employs TRBV9 and TRBJ1-2, with 8 bases lining up with TRBD1. J lost 6 bases, V lost 3 bases, and 1 base had no gene match. The CDR3 loop spans 12 amino acids. Per germline, CDR1 SGDLS and CDR2 YYNGEE. CDR3 nucleotides: TGTGCCAGCAGCGGGACAGGGCATGGCTACACCTTC. This encodes CASSGTGHGYTF.

This sequence joins TRBV20-1 and TRBJ1-1, with 7 bases identical to TRBD1. Germline CDR1 reads DFQATT; CDR2 reads SNEGSKA (reference sequence). Trimming at V came to 6 bases and at J to 4 bases, leaving 11 bases not matched to a gene. The CDR3 contains 14 residues. This chain's CDR3 is CSATPGQDGTEAFF. The CDR3 DNA reads TGCAGTGCAACGCCCGGACAGGATGGCACTGAAGCTTTCTTT.